A single T cell receptor (beta chain) is shown here with its context. There is no known antigen for this receptor. Nothing much larger sits one base from this clone, and base qualities are not available. The data are from a study of T cells after yellow fever vaccination (dated by TCRdb to between 2017 and 2020). Describing the broader study: The SMART-Seq v4 Ultra Low Input RNA kit was used to prepare libraries from fractions with low cell numbers. Bulk TCR alpha and beta repertoires were sequenced longitudinally to track T-cell clones before and after primary and booster YFV17D yellow fever vaccination. Blood was drawn at multiple timepoints before and after primary and secondary immunization, with bulk PBMC replicates and cell subsets isolated. Two healthy male donors made up the cohort, one aged 18 to 30 years and the other aged 30 to 39 years.

TCR cDNA was synthesized by 5'RACE template switching, through which a universal primer site and unique molecular identifiers were introduced. Priming for cDNA synthesis came from both the TCR alpha and TCR beta constant segments. Libraries were amplified in two PCR steps, with sample barcodes and sequencing adapters added in the second step. Sequencing of libraries was done on Illumina HiSeq 2500 (2x100 bp) or NovaSeq (2x150 bp). The source study handled its data this way. Reads were demultiplexed and collapsed into UMI consensus sequences with MIGEC, and V(D)J alignment was performed with MiXCR. Using edgeR on replicate PBMC samples, clonotypes were called vaccine-responding if FDR was below 0.01 and the log2 fold change was above 5 up to day 15. CD4 or CD8 identity was assigned to each bulk clonotype according to whether the clonotype was present at higher abundance in the sequenced CD4 repertoire or the sequenced CD8 repertoire. TCRdb passed the public sequencing reads through fastp at Q25 and MiXCR, retaining productive beta sequences. One record per CDR3 amino acid sequence lists the most common genes and DNA. TCRdb, not the original authors, processed these V and J calls. The sample table holds some 550,000 distinct CDR3 sequences, of which under 25% were seen once. 14% of the sample is taken by the ten largest.

The investigation overall reported the following: Compared with the primary T-cell response, the secondary T-cell response was faster but weaker, reaching its peak on day 5 rather than on day 15. A small fraction of clonotypes appeared in both the CD4 and CD8 compartments, likely as a result of convergent recombination. Because only a couple of donors were included in the study, the extent to which the findings can be generalized is limited. FACS-sorted repertoires could contain abundant contaminating clonotypes from the bulk population, so computational filtering was required. Most clones expanded after primary vaccination (around 96% of CD4 and 70% to 90% of CD8) were re-detected after the booster, suggesting that broad memory maintenance occurred.

The treatment or condition label, as the study defines it: live attenuated yellow fever vaccine strain. At each blood-draw timepoint, two biological replicates of bulk PBMCs were obtained. PBMCs were isolated from peripheral blood using a standard Ficoll-Paque protocol. TriZol was used to extract RNA from bulk PBMCs, from CD4 and CD8 fractions, and from dextramer-positive and dextramer-negative fractions. The CDR3 sequence holds 13 residues, the cysteine and phenylalanine included. The entry retains the CDR3 DNA only, 39 bases that are in frame from base 1. Relative to germline, V is missing 7 bases and J is missing 5 bases, with 9 bases of the junction outside any gene match. CDR1 is given as SQVTM and CDR2 as ANQGSEA, both from the germline V gene.

The chain is assembled from TRBV29-1 and TRBJ2-3; 7 central nucleotides agree with TRBD2. This specimen consisted of PBMCs, obtained 15 days after the yellow fever booster vaccination. This receptor was obtained from a man in his thirties or forties who received the YFV17D yellow fever vaccine. In nucleotide form, the sequence is TGCAGCGCCTCAAGCGGGACGGGAGATACGCAGTATTTT. Its product reads: CSASSGTGDTQYF.